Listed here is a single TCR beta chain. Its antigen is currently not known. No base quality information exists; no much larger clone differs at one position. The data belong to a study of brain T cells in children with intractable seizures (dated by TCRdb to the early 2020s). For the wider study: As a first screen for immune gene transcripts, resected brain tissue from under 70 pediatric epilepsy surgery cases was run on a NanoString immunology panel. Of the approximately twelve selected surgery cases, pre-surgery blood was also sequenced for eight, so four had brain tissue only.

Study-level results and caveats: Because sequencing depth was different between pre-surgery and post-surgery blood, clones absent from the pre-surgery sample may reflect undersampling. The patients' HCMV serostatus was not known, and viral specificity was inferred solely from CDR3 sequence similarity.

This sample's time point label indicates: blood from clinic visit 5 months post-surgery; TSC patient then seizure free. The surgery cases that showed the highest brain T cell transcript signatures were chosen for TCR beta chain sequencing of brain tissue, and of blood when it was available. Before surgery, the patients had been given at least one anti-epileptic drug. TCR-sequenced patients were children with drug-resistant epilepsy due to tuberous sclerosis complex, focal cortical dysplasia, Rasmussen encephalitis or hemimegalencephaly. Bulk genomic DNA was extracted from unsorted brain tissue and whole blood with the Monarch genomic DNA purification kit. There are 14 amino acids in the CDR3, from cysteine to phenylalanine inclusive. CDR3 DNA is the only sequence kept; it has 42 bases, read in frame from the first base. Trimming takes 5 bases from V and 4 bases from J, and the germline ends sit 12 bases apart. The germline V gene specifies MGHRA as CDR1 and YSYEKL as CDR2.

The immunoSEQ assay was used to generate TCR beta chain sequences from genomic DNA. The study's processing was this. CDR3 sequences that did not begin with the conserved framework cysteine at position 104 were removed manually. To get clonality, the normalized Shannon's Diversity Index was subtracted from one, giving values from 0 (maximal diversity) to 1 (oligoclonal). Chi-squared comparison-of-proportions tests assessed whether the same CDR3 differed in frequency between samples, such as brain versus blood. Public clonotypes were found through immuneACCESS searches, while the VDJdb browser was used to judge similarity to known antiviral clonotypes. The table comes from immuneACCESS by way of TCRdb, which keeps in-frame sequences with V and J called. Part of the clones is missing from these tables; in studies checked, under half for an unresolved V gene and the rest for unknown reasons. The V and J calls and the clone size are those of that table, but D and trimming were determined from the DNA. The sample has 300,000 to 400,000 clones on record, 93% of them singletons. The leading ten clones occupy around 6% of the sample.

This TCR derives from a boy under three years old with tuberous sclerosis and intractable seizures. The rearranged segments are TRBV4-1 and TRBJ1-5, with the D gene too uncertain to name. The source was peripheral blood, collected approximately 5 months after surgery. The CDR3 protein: CASSEQRINQPQHF. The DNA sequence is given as TGCGCCAGCAGCGAACAGAGAATAAATCAGCCCCAGCATTTT.